This entry features one T cell receptor beta chain sequence. No cognate antigen has been identified for it. No much larger clone exists at a distance of one base, and base qualities are not known. The record originates from a study of T cell responses to AZD1222 COVID-19 vaccine (dated by TCRdb to about 2021). For context, the study as a whole: AZD1222 recipients with second doses at about 4 weeks or about 12 weeks were pooled, because spike-specific TCR depth and breadth did not differ between schedules. TCR sequencing was performed for about 250 trial participants, of whom 200 to 220 were given two doses of AZD1222 and approximately 26 were given two doses of MenACWY control vaccine. Enrollment into the trials was organized by age into subgroups of 18-55, 56-69 and 70-plus years, and those subgroups contained about 160, 30 and 59 TCR-sequenced participants, respectively.

General study outcomes and caveats: CD4 TCRs associated with the vaccine covered the entire spike protein, and the dominant responses were in regions 160-218 and 743-854. After two AZD1222 doses, spike-specific TCR breadth and depth were significantly higher than at day 0 and than in MenACWY recipients. The 56-69-year group was small, and its depth increase did not reach significance, likely because of low power. Because no samples from the day 14 peak response were available, repertoires could be characterized only after the peak T cell response. Conclusions about previously exposed vaccinees were limited because only six AZD1222 recipients were SARS-CoV-2 seropositive at baseline. Most participants were white British and females outnumbered males, and the authors suggested that clonal diversity may have been underestimated. Epitopes outside the regions mutated in the B.1.351 and B.1.1.7 variants were reportedly recognized by nearly half of the unique spike-specific TCRs.

The time point label, read with the paper, signifies: baseline before first vaccination. Vaccinee samples came from UK trials COV001 and COV002, including a single-blind randomized controlled phase 2/3 trial of AZD1222 (ChAdOx1 nCoV-19) in healthy adults. Trial participant PBMC samples were collected at day 0 and day 28 after the second dose for TCRbeta chain sequencing. Inclusive of the bounding cysteine and phenylalanine, the CDR3 is 14 residues long. Only the CDR3 region is kept as DNA, spanning 42 bases read in frame from base 1. At the junction V is shortened by 5 bases and J by 4 bases, with 12 bases in between. The germline V gene encodes CDR1 KGHSH and CDR2 LQKENI. The CDR3 regions of human TCRbeta chains were subjected to immunosequencing. Processing in the source paper ran as follows. Repertoire TCRs were matched against a reference library of SARS-CoV-2-specific TCRs generated with the MIRA antigen-specificity platform. Breadth meant the fraction of unique TCRs that were SARS-CoV-2-associated, whereas depth meant the fraction of total T cells that were SARS-CoV-2-associated. Using the MIRA data, each spike-specific TCR was assigned both to the spike region to which the TCR was reactive and to a CD4 or CD8 class. Log10-transformed breadth and depth values were compared by one-way ANOVA with Sidak's multiple comparisons tests. Here the immuneACCESS table is served through TCRdb, limited to in-frame sequences with V and J called. Missing clones are a known gap in these copies; in checked studies unresolved V genes cover under half, and the rest lacks a known reason. That table supplies the V and J calls and clone size; D and trimming were determined from the DNA. The sample table shows some 120,000 clones, and approximately 93% are seen once. 2.5% to 3% of the sample comes from the top ten.

This receptor was identified in an adult in good health. Sequencing used peripheral blood, obtained on day 0 of AZD1222 vaccination. The rearranged chain carries TRBV18 and TRBJ1-5; the D region possibly corresponds to TRBD1 (5 bases align). The CDR3: CASSNQGRNQPQHF. The sequenced DNA: TGTGCCAGCTCAAACCAGGGCAGGAATCAGCCCCAGCATTTT.